This T cell receptor (beta chain) originates from a study of patients and donors after allogeneic stem cell transplantation. The sample holds many counts of this clonotype. Germline values: CDR1 DFQATT, CDR2 SNEGSKA (reference sequence). V lost 1 base to trimming and J lost 7 bases; unmatched junction nucleotides: 1. The CDR3 sequence is 13 residues long. TCRdb re-called the RT-PCR reads through MiXCR, storing one row per CDR3 protein. This sample yields 70,000 to 95,000 distinct CDR3 sequences, of which approximately 5.2% are seen a single time; 2% to 3% belongs to the top ten. V gene TRBV20-1 combines with J gene TRBJ1-6; 7 bases map to TRBD1. Sequenced sample: blood, either unsorted or a sorted T cell fraction (not recorded which). This clonotype was sampled from a human donor who was either an allogeneic HSCT recipient or a stem cell or donor lymphocyte infusion donor (not recorded which). It is not recorded whose cells these are; they may come from a transplant donor. The CDR3 loop reads CSARVQGNSPLHF. In DNA form, the CDR3 reads TGCAGTGCTAGAGTACAGGGGAATTCACCCCTCCACTTT.